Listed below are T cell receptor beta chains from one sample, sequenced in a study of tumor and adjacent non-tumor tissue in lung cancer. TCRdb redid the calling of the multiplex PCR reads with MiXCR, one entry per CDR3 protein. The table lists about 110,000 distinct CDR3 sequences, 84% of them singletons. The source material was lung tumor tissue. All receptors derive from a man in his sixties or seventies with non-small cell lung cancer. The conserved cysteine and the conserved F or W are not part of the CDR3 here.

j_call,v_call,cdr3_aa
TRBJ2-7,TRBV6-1,ASSELAGGPSTAEDQY
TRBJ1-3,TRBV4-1,ASSQPSEIGNTIY
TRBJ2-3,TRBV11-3,ASSSAPQDFTDTQF
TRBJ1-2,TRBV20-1,NAKGGAYP
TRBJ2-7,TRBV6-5,ASSRDRRGVCEQY
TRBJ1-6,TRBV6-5,ASKSPGSPLH
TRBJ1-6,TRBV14,VSSQTVSGYDSPLH
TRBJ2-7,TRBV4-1,ASSRTLAGKGDGQY
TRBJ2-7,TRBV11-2,VSTQWTEREPY
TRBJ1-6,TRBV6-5,VSSYSDGKNSPIH